Listed here is a single TCR beta chain. This sample was included in a study of blood T cell repertoires in COVID-19. On the study more broadly: T cells, B-cell-depleted T cells, or PBMCs provided the cDNA or gDNA that served as material.

Here immunoSEQ multiplex PCR was the method, and the copy in TCRdb shows in-frame clones only, minus some. In the table there are over 65,000 clones, 70% to 90% of which are singletons. CDR1 SGHTA and CDR2 FQGNSA come from the germline V gene. V lost 5 bases to trimming and J lost 10 bases; unmatched junction nucleotides: 4. The CDR3 is 13 amino acids. The genes are TRBV7-2 and TRBJ2-1; TRBD2 matches 11 bases. The sample comprised peripheral blood. The origin of this receptor is a man at least 80 years old with active or convalescent COVID-19. The CDR3 loop reads CASSPRLAGEQFF. The CDR3 coding sequence is TGTGCCAGCAGCCCAAGACTAGCGGGGGAGCAGTTCTTC. Together with reference TRBV7-2 and TRBJ2-1, the CDR3 gives the full variable domain: GAGVSQSPSNKVTEKGKDVELRCDPISGHTALYWYRQSLGQGLEFLIYFQGNSAPDKSGLPSDRFSAERTGGSVSTLTIQRTQQEDSAVYLCASSPRLAGEQFFGPGTRLTVL.